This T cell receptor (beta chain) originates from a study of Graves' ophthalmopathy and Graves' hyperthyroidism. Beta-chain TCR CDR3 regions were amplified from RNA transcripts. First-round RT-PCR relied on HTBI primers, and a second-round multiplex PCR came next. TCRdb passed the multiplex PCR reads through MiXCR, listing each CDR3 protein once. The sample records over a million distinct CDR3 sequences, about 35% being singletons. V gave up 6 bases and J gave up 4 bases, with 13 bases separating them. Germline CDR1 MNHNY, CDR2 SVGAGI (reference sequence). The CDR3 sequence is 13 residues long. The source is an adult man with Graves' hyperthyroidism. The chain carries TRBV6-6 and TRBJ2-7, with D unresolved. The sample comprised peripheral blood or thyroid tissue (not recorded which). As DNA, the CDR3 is TGTGCCAGCAGAAGGGCAGACCGTTACGAGCAGTACTTC. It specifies CASRRADRYEQYF.